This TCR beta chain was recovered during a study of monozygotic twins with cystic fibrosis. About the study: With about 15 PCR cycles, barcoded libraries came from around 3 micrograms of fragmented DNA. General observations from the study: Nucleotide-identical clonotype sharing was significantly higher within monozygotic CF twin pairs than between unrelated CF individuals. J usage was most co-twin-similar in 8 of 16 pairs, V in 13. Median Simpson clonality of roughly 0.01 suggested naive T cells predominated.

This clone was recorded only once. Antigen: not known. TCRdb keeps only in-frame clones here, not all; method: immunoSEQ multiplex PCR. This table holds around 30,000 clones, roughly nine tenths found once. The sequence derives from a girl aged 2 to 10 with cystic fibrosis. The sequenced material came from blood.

The CDR3 protein is CASSVRNFYNEQFF. The DNA of the CDR3 is TGTGCCAGCAGTGTAAGGAACTTCTACAATGAGCAGTTCTTC. The rearrangement links TRBV2 to TRBJ2-1; no clear D gene. Trimming stripped 4 bases from V and 3 bases from J, with 10 bases between. CDR3 size: 14 residues. Looked up from germline, CDR1 is SNHLY and CDR2 is FYNNEI.